This T cell receptor beta chain is from a study of shared clonotypes between healthy human individuals. Only CD45RO-negative cells positively selected for CCR7 counted as naive CD8 cells, so terminally differentiated effector memory CD45RA+ cells were excluded. Among the donors, all were Caucasian adults who lived in Nashville, Tennessee. Sequenced by immunoSEQ multiplex PCR; TCRdb stores in-frame clones only, minus some. The profile covers more than 2 million clones, with around 96% appearing a single time and about 1.1% taken by the ten largest. Study-level results: It was only blood that was sampled, and tissue repertoires likely differ. Even with large depth, rarefaction showed that sorted-subset sequencing was incomplete. Generally, naive subsets came out with larger estimated richness than memory subsets.

The CDR3 spans 15 residues. Per the germline V gene, CDR1 is MDHEN and CDR2 is SYDVKM. V lost 3 bases and J 3 bases, leaving 12 bases between the germline ends. With respect to this clone: The antigen is unknown.

Sequenced input: naive CD8+ T cells sorted from blood. The chain employs TRBV28 and TRBJ1-5, with a tentative D call TRBD1 (5 bases). This TCR derives from a man aged 18-30 years in good health. This CDR3 reads CASSFGGGLNQPQHF. In nucleotides, the CDR3 is TGTGCCAGCAGTTTCGGTGGGGGACTCAATCAGCCCCAGCATTTT.